The 21 T cell receptor beta chains reported below all come from one sample, sequenced in a study of T cell responses to AZD1222 COVID-19 vaccine. Sequencing used immunoSEQ multiplex PCR; TCRdb keeps in-frame clones, though not all of them. The sample has fewer than 70,000 clones, about three quarters seen once. This specimen consisted of peripheral blood, obtained 28 days after the second AZD1222 dose. The receptor source for this set is an adult who received the AZD1222 COVID-19 vaccine.

J is TRBJ1-2 and V is TRBV28; 7 positions match TRBD1. The V segment lost 5 bases and the J segment 7 bases; nucleotides outside the gene matches: 10. Per germline, CDR1 MDHEN and CDR2 SYDVKM. The CDR3 has 14 residues. CDR3 in amino acids: CASSPGQLAVGYTF. The CDR3 DNA reads TGTGCCAGCAGTCCGGGACAGTTGGCTGTTGGCTACACCTTC.

This clone has just a few counts. This chain connects TRBV9 to TRBJ1-2; possibly TRBD1 for D (6 bases). This CDR3 comprises 13 residues. CDR1 and CDR2 (germline): SGDLS, YYNGEE. V dropped 3 bases and J dropped 5 bases, with 11 bases sitting between them. CDR3 residues: CASSETDRYGYTF. CDR3 sequence (DNA): TGTGCCAGCAGCGAGACAGACAGGTATGGCTACACCTTC.

This rearrangement joins TRBV3-1 (or the pseudogene TRBV3-2) to TRBJ1-6; TRBD1 is a possible D gene (5 bases). V was trimmed by 0 bases and J by 8 bases, leaving 14 bases between them. The CDR3 is 16 amino acids. Germline loops: CDR1 LGHDT, CDR2 YNNKEL (reference sequence). CDR3 amino acids: CASSQEGPGADSPLHF. DNA of the CDR3: TGTGCCAGCAGCCAAGAGGGCCCCGGGGCCGATTCACCCCTCCACTTT.

The chain joins TRBV29-1 to TRBJ1-1; D is unclear. The V and J ends lost 6 bases and 0 bases respectively, with 11 bases between them. This CDR3 has 13 residues. Germline V lookup: CDR1 SQVTM, CDR2 ANQGSEA. This CDR3 is CSVARELNTEAFF. In DNA form, the CDR3 reads TGCAGCGTGGCCCGGGAACTGAACACTGAAGCTTTCTTT.

The sample holds a few counts of this clone. The chain carries TRBV28 and TRBJ1-2, with a possible D match to TRBD1 (6 bases). In germline, CDR1 is MDHEN, CDR2 SYDVKM. The CDR3 sequence is 12 residues long. V lost 7 bases and J 4 bases, leaving 10 bases between the germline ends. CDR3 region: CASTGAGYGYTF. In DNA, the CDR3 is TGTGCCAGCACGGGGGCAGGCTATGGCTACACCTTC.

V usage is TRBV5-1 and J usage is TRBJ2-5; 7 positions match TRBD2. There are 15 residues in the CDR3. Germline-derived CDR1 and CDR2 are SGHRS and YFSETQ. Losses at the gene ends were 0 bases for V and 2 bases for J; bases not matched to a gene: 4. The CDR3 region is CASSLVASGQETQYF. The DNA for the CDR3 is TGCGCCAGCAGCTTGGTGGCTAGCGGACAAGAGACCCAGTACTTC. The whole variable domain, remainder taken from reference TRBV5-1 and TRBJ2-5, is KAGVTQTPRYLIKTRGQQVTLSCSPISGHRSVSWYQQTPGQGLQFLFEYFSETQRNKGNFPGRFSGRQFSNSRSEMNVSTLELGDSALYLCASSLVASGQETQYFGPGTRLLVL.

Here the CDR3 DNA reads TGTGCCAGTAGTATCACAGGGTTCTTGAATCAGCCCCAGCATTTT. The encoded protein is CASSITGFLNQPQHF. The chain is built from TRBV19 and TRBJ1-5, with D possibly TRBD1 on 6 matching bases. The CDR3 extends over 15 amino acids. The V and J ends lost 3 bases and 4 bases respectively, with 13 bases between them. Germline assignment: CDR1 LNHDA and CDR2 SQIVND (reference sequence).

This sequence joins TRBV19 and TRBJ1-1; the D is unclear. The ends were cut back, 7 bases at V and 7 bases at J, with 19 bases in the middle. CDR1 is LNHDA, CDR2 SQIVND, per germline (reference sequence). This CDR3 is built from 14 residues. CDR3 bases: TGTGCCAGTATCGAGTCGAGGGTGGTTGGTGAAGCTTTCTTT. Translation: CASIESRVVGEAFF.

This chain links TRBV7-6 with TRBJ2-3; TRBD2 aligns across 9 bases. This CDR3 contains 16 residues. V gave up 2 bases and J gave up 1 base; unmatched junction bases: 4. CDR1 and CDR2 from the germline V gene are SGHVS and FNYEAQ. DNA of the CDR3: TGTGCCAGCAGCTTACGACCTAGCGGGGGCACAGATACGCAGTATTTT. This encodes CASSLRPSGGTDTQYF. Full variable domain (rest looked up from reference TRBV7-6 and TRBJ2-3): GAGVSQSPRYKVTKRGQDVALRCDPISGHVSLYWYRQALGQGPEFLTYFNYEAQQDKSGLPNDRFSAERPEGSISTLTIQRTEQRDSAMYRCASSLRPSGGTDTQYFGPGTRLTVL.

The chain has TRBV7-3 and TRBJ1-2, with 7 bases lining up with TRBD1. The germline V gene has CDR1 SGHTA and CDR2 FQGTGA. The ends lost 1 base at V and 3 bases at J; junction bases unmatched: 2. The CDR3 consists of 14 residues. The CDR3 DNA sequence: TGTGCCAGCAGCTTAAACAGGGGTGACTATGGCTACACCTTC. Translating gives CASSLNRGDYGYTF.

The chain joins TRBV6-5 to TRBJ1-2; D gene ambiguous. The CDR3 runs to 14 residues. Germline V lookup: CDR1 MNHEY, CDR2 SVGAGI. V dropped 5 bases and J dropped 4 bases, with 14 bases sitting between them. The CDR3: CASSPDSGPYGYTF. DNA of the CDR3: TGTGCCAGCAGTCCCGATTCTGGGCCCTATGGCTACACCTTC.

The chain uses TRBV14 and TRBJ2-1; no definite D call. Trimming took 0 bases from V and 5 from J, leaving 8 bases between them. Germline V gene data show CDR1 as SGHDN and CDR2 as FVKESK. CDR3 size: 14 residues. The CDR3 sequence: CASSQEGGNNEQFF. The DNA of the CDR3 is TGTGCCAGCAGCCAAGAGGGCGGAAACAATGAGCAGTTCTTC.

The rearrangement joins TRBV11-2 to TRBJ2-1; no definite D call. CDR1 and CDR2 from the germline V gene are SGHAT and FQNNGV. There are 15 residues in the CDR3. V was shortened by 2 bases and J by 3 bases, with 11 bases between the two germline ends. This CDR3 reads CASSLIPKYYNEQFF. DNA of the CDR3: TGTGCCAGCAGCTTAATCCCCAAGTACTACAATGAGCAGTTCTTC.

The chain carries TRBV30 and TRBJ1-4; D unresolved. In germline, CDR1 is GTSNPN, CDR2 SVGIG (reference sequence). Trimming removed 0 bases at V and 2 bases at J, with 10 bases between. This CDR3 has 15 amino acids. The DNA for the CDR3 is TGTGCCTGGAGTGTAAGAGGGCTTACTAATGAAAAACTGTTTTTT. Protein sequence: CAWSVRGLTNEKLFF.

The CDR3 sequence is CASTGGFTGELFF. In DNA, the CDR3 is TGCGCCTCCACAGGGGGGTTTACCGGGGAGCTGTTTTTT. The chain carries TRBV5-1 and TRBJ2-2; 8 bases fit TRBD1. J lost 5 bases, V lost 10 bases, and 7 bases had no gene match. The CDR3 consists of 13 residues. Looked up from germline, CDR1 is SGHRS and CDR2 is YFSETQ. Full variable domain (outside the CDR3, taken from reference TRBV5-1 and TRBJ2-2): KAGVTQTPRYLIKTRGQQVTLSCSPISGHRSVSWYQQTPGQGLQFLFEYFSETQRNKGNFPGRFSGRQFSNSRSEMNVSTLELGDSALYLCASTGGFTGELFFGEGSRLTVL.

V usage is TRBV13 and J usage is TRBJ2-7, with D uncertain. Germline V gives CDR1 PRHDT, CDR2 FYEKMQ (reference sequence). This CDR3 is built from 14 residues. V lost 0 bases and J 0 bases, leaving 6 bases between the germline ends. CDR3: CASSLGPVSYEQYF. CDR3 nucleotide sequence: TGTGCCAGCAGCTTAGGTCCAGTCTCCTACGAGCAGTACTTC.

The chain has TRBV19 and TRBJ2-5, with 8 bases matching TRBD1. Trimming took 4 bases from V and 5 from J; bases not matched to a gene: 9. The CDR3 loop spans 15 amino acids. Germline assignment: CDR1 LNHDA and CDR2 SQIVND (reference sequence). CDR3 residues: CASSTGQGVQETQYF. Here the CDR3 DNA reads TGTGCCAGTAGTACCGGACAGGGTGTTCAGGAGACCCAGTACTTC.

This chain uses TRBV7-9 with TRBJ2-1; 9 nucleotides match TRBD2. Losses at the gene ends were 0 bases for V and 4 bases for J; bases not matched to a gene: 7. The CDR3 has 17 amino acids. Germline-derived CDR1 and CDR2 are SEHNR and FQNEAQ (reference sequence). Here the CDR3 reads CASSLAGSGGLYNEQFF. Written as DNA, the CDR3 is TGTGCCAGCAGCTTAGCGGGTAGCGGGGGCCTGTACAATGAGCAGTTCTTC.

This clone was recorded a few times. This chain links TRBV28 with TRBJ1-5; 7 positions match TRBD1. There are 17 residues in the CDR3. Germline V gene lookup returns CDR1 MDHEN and CDR2 SYDVKM. V trimming: 7 bases; J trimming: 3 bases; junction bases outside the gene matches: 15. Here the CDR3 DNA reads TGTGCCAGCAACGCACCAGGGGACAGCGACCTCAATCAGCCCCAGCATTTT. Protein product: CASNAPGDSDLNQPQHF.

The rearrangement links TRBV9 to TRBJ1-4; unclear D gene. There are 15 residues in the CDR3. From germline, CDR1 is SGDLS and CDR2 YYNGEE. V lost 0 bases and J 0 bases, leaving 6 bases between the germline ends. The CDR3 DNA follows: TGTGCCAGCAGCGTAGGGGCGGCAACTAATGAAAAACTGTTTTTT. Translating gives CASSVGAATNEKLFF.

The genes are TRBV3-1 (or the pseudogene TRBV3-2) and TRBJ2-7, with 9 bases lining up with TRBD2. V lost 5 bases to trimming and J lost 5 bases; unmatched junction nucleotides: 10. There are 15 residues in the CDR3. Germline CDR1 and CDR2: LGHDT and YNNKEL (reference sequence). CDR3 sequence (DNA): TGTGCCAGCAGCTCTAGCCGGACTAGCGTACACGAGCAGTACTTC. This encodes CASSSSRTSVHEQYF.